This T cell receptor (beta chain) is drawn from a study of beta chain features in type 1 diabetes. Regarding the study as a whole: Overrepresentation of cells with high TCR expression could result from cDNA sequencing.

Expressed TCRB transcripts were sequenced because the isolated RNA had all been reverse transcribed beforehand. An average of approximately 3.4 million reads was obtained for naive, central memory and regulatory T cell samples. Assay: immunoSEQ multiplex PCR; the TCRdb copy retains only in-frame clones and omits some. The sample carries 200,000 to 250,000 clones, over 8.5% recorded once. This CDR3 is built from 15 residues. Germline V gene lookup returns CDR1 SGDLS and CDR2 YYNGEE. Trimming took 1 base from V and 9 from J; bases not matched to a gene: 9. This clone has a handful of counts. Its antigen is still unknown. It was via CD45RO/CCR7/CD25/CD127/CD95/CD27 that CD4+ naive, central memory, regulatory and stem cell-like memory cells were sorted.

Sequenced: naive CD4+ T cells from blood. The chain has TRBV9 and TRBJ2-1, with 8 bases aligning to TRBD2. This clonotype originated in a woman between 18 and 29 years old in good health. The CDR3 DNA sequence: TGTGCCAGCAGCGTATTGGGTAGCGGGGTCGGTGAGCAGTTCTTC. It codes for CASSVLGSGVGEQFF.